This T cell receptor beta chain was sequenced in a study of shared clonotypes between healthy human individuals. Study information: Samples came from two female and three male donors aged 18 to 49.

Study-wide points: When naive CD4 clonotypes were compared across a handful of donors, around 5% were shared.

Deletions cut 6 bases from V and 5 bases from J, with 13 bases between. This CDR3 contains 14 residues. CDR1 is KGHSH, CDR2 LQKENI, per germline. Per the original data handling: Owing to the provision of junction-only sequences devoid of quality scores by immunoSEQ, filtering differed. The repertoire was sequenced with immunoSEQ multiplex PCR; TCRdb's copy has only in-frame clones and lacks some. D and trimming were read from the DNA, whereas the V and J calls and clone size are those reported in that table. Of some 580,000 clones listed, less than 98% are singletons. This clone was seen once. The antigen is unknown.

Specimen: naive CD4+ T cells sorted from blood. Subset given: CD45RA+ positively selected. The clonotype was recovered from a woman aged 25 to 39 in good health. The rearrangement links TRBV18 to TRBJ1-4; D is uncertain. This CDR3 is CASSLRSPNEKLFF. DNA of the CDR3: TGTGCCAGCTCCCTCCGAAGTCCCAATGAAAAACTGTTTTTT.